This T cell receptor beta chain emerged from a study of blood T cell repertoires in COVID-19. The overall study: Italy, Spain and the United States were the sources of the convalescent and acute COVID-19 samples.

Assay used: immunoSEQ multiplex PCR; TCRdb lists only in-frame clones, some missing. The table records tens of thousands of clones, more than 80% of them present only once. The CDR3 is 17 residues long. The V segment lost 0 bases and the J segment 1 base; nucleotides outside the gene matches: 5. Germline V gene data show CDR1 as MNHEY and CDR2 as SVGEGT. The chain is built from TRBV6-2 or TRBV6-3 and TRBJ1-5; 8 bases are a match to TRBD1. The sample consisted of peripheral blood. The receptor was derived from a man in his fifties or sixties with COVID-19, enrolled during active disease. The CDR3 spells CASSYSNRGLSNQPQHF. The CDR3 DNA is TGTGCCAGCAGTTACTCGAACAGGGGGTTAAGCAATCAGCCCCAGCATTTT.